The TCR beta chain described here comes from a study of shared clonotypes between healthy human individuals. TCRdb's table, derived via immunoSEQ multiplex PCR, lists solely in-frame clones and lacks some. The sample consists of 2 million to 2.5 million clones, under 95% of them appearing once. Comment on this clone: Its antigen is still unknown.

CDR3 length: 16 amino acids. Deletions cut 3 bases from V and 7 bases from J, with 19 bases between. Per the germline V gene, CDR1 is MDHEN and CDR2 is SYDVKM. Notes on the study in general: The four-donor shared clonotypes exceeded non-shared clonotypes in generation probability, with non-shared ones scoring lower. The diversity represented, both genetic and in exposure history, was limited by few donors.

Study donors comprised healthy, HIV-negative adults devoid of recent acute infection or vaccination. All donors were Caucasian adults living in Nashville, Tennessee. This TCR came from a man younger than 30 in good health. Some clones in this sample may be carry-over from other donors' samples. The chain carries TRBV28 and TRBJ1-5; TRBD1 might be the D (6 bases). The sample comprised naive CD4+ T cells from PBMCs. The subset here: CD45RA+ positively selected. CDR3 protein: CASSFQGFSIAQPQHF. The DNA for the CDR3 is TGTGCCAGCAGTTTCCAGGGGTTCAGTATTGCGCAGCCCCAGCATTTT.